These 21 T cell receptor beta chains were all obtained from the same sample, sequenced in a study of cytomegalovirus exposure and HLA in healthy donors. 60 Vbeta and 13 Jbeta primers were used in PCR. Method: immunoSEQ multiplex PCR; TCRdb's copy keeps in-frame clones and lacks some. The sample carries roughly 190,000 clones, 65% to 75% recorded once. The sequencing sample was made of PBMCs. These receptors were obtained from a man aged 30-40 years in good health and CMV-seropositive.

The rearrangement links TRBV7-9 to TRBJ2-6, with no clear D. Trimming shortened V by 4 bases and J by 2 bases, and 12 bases separated the two germline ends. From germline, CDR1 is SEHNR and CDR2 FQNEAQ (reference sequence). The CDR3 totals 16 residues. The CDR3 nucleotides read TGTGCCAGCAGCTCCGCGAGAGCCGCTGGGGCCAACGTCCTGACTTTC. As protein: CASSSARAAGANVLTF.

The J gene is TRBJ2-3, the V gene TRBV15; no firm D call. CDR3 size: 14 residues. In germline, CDR1 is LNHNV, CDR2 YYDKDF (reference sequence). The V and J ends lost 1 base and 3 bases respectively, with 8 bases between them. Here the CDR3 reads CATSRAGLTDTQYF. For the CDR3, the DNA is TGTGCCACCAGCAGAGCTGGGCTAACAGATACGCAGTATTTT.

The chain combines TRBV7-2 with TRBJ2-3, with a possible D match to TRBD2 (6 bases). V lost 0 bases, J lost 0 bases, and 7 bases lay in between. From germline, CDR1 is SGHTA and CDR2 FQGNSA. CDR3 size: 15 residues. The CDR3 here is CASSLAGGSTDTQYF. The CDR3 DNA reads TGTGCCAGCAGCTTAGCGGGAGGAAGCACAGATACGCAGTATTTT.

V usage is TRBV6-5 and J usage is TRBJ2-5; 7 bases fit TRBD2. The trim removed 8 bases at V and 5 bases at J, leaving 8 bases unmatched. The germline gives CDR1 MNHEY, CDR2 SVGAGI. The CDR3 is 13 amino acids. The CDR3 bases are TGTGCCAGCTATAGGGCGGGAGTGGAGACCCAGTACTTC. It yields the protein CASYRAGVETQYF.

This clone was seen a single time. This rearrangement joins TRBV10-3 to TRBJ2-1; TRBD1 matches 8 bases. Germline V gene lookup returns CDR1 ENHRY and CDR2 SYGVKD. CDR3 length: 14 residues. With 7 bases clipped from V and 6 bases from J, the junction kept 8 bases outside the gene matches. This CDR3 is CAITGQGLGNEQFF. The CDR3 DNA is TGTGCCATCACCGGACAGGGACTGGGCAATGAGCAGTTCTTC.

The chain couples TRBV7-8 to TRBJ2-7, with TRBD1 matching 9 bases. The junction had 5 bases not matched to a gene; V was cut back by 1 base and J by 4 bases. This CDR3 is built from 15 residues. Looked up from germline, CDR1 is SGHVS and CDR2 is FQNEAQ. CDR3 in amino acids: CASSLGTGGGYEQYF. The CDR3 DNA follows: TGTGCCAGCAGCTTAGGAACAGGGGGCGGTTACGAGCAGTACTTC. The full variable domain, completed using reference TRBV7-8 and TRBJ2-7, is GAGVSQSPRYKVAKRGQDVALRCDPISGHVSLFWYQQALGQGPEFLTYFQNEAQLDKSGLPSDRFFAERPEGSVSTLKIQRTQQEDSAVYLCASSLGTGGGYEQYFGPGTRLTVT.

There are a few counts of this clone. V gene TRBV10-3 combines with J gene TRBJ2-7; the D gene is possibly TRBD1 (6 bases). V lost 5 bases to trimming and J lost 1 base, with 12 bases between them. Germline V gene data show CDR1 as ENHRY and CDR2 as SYGVKD. This CDR3 has 14 amino acids. The CDR3 here is CAISQGTPSYEQYF. The CDR3 nucleotides read TGTGCCATCAGTCAAGGGACACCTTCCTACGAGCAGTACTTC.

The chain couples TRBV29-1 to TRBJ2-2; weak D call: TRBD2 (6 bases). The CDR3 sequence is 20 residues long. V lost 1 base to trimming and J lost 0 bases, with 24 bases between them. Germline-derived CDR1 and CDR2 are SQVTM and ANQGSEA. The CDR3 reads CSVEVVRERAQDTNTGELFF. The DNA for the CDR3 is TGCAGCGTTGAAGTGGTGCGGGAACGCGCCCAAGATACGAACACCGGGGAGCTGTTTTTT.

The chain employs TRBV7-2 and TRBJ2-7; 8 bases fit TRBD1. Trimming cost V 7 bases and J 4 bases; bases outside gene matches: 6. The CDR3 has 13 residues. In germline, CDR1 is SGHTA, CDR2 FQGNSA. This chain's CDR3 is CASTGDRTYEQYF. The CDR3 bases are TGTGCCAGCACCGGGGACAGGACTTACGAGCAGTACTTC.

V gene TRBV6-5 combines with J gene TRBJ1-3, with D unclear. Germline V gene lookup returns CDR1 MNHEY and CDR2 SVGAGI. The CDR3 is 13 amino acids. The V end lost 5 bases, the J end lost 4 bases, and 9 bases lay between the germline ends. This CDR3 reads CASSRGAGNTIYF. The CDR3 DNA follows: TGTGCCAGCAGTCGGGGAGCCGGAAACACCATATATTTT.

CDR3 loop: CASKTTGNTGELFF. The CDR3 DNA sequence: TGTGCCAGCAAGACGACAGGGAACACCGGGGAGCTGTTTTTT. The chain links TRBV6-5 to TRBJ2-2, with TRBD1 as a possible D gene (6 bases). V was cut by 7 bases and J by 1 base, with 10 bases left in between. This CDR3 comprises 14 residues. Germline CDR1 MNHEY, CDR2 SVGAGI.

The genes are TRBV30 and TRBJ2-3; TRBD2 agrees at 7 bases. Germline CDR1 reads GTSNPN; CDR2 reads SVGIG (reference sequence). V shed 4 bases and J 1 base; nucleotides not matched to a gene: 5. CDR3 size: 14 residues. The CDR3 loop is CAWTRAGRTDTQYF. The CDR3 region has the DNA TGTGCCTGGACTCGAGCGGGGCGCACAGATACGCAGTATTTT.

This clone was seen only once. The chain links TRBV19 to TRBJ1-2; 9 bases agree with TRBD1. The V gene's germline CDR1 is LNHDA and CDR2 SQIVND (reference sequence). The J segment lost 11 bases and the V segment lost 7 bases, leaving 14 bases of the junction unmatched. CDR3 size: 14 residues. The CDR3 bases are TGTGCCAGTACTCCATCAGGGACAGGGTATTATTACACCTTC. The encoded protein is CASTPSGTGYYYTF.

V and J are TRBV29-1 and TRBJ2-2; D possibly corresponds to TRBD2 (6 bases). Trimming pared 6 bases from V and 4 bases from J, leaving 18 bases between. Germline assignment: CDR1 SQVTM and CDR2 ANQGSEA. This CDR3 contains 15 residues. For the CDR3, the DNA is TGCAGCGTCCCCCGCGCGGGGCCGGGCACCGGGGAGCTGTTTTTT. Translating it yields CSVPRAGPGTGELFF.

This chain joins TRBV5-1 and TRBJ2-7, with D possibly TRBD2 on 6 matching bases. CDR1 SGHRS and CDR2 YFSETQ come from the germline V gene. This CDR3 is built from 15 residues. The ends were cut back, 4 bases at V and 0 bases at J, with 14 bases in the middle. In DNA, the CDR3 is TGCGCCAGCAGCCCTACAGGAGGGGTCTCCTACGAGCAGTACTTC. Protein sequence: CASSPTGGVSYEQYF. Supplemented by reference TRBV5-1 and TRBJ2-7, the full variable domain reads KAGVTQTPRYLIKTRGQQVTLSCSPISGHRSVSWYQQTPGQGLQFLFEYFSETQRNKGNFPGRFSGRQFSNSRSEMNVSTLELGDSALYLCASSPTGGVSYEQYFGPGTRLTVT.

The chain carries TRBV6-6 and TRBJ2-5; 11 positions match TRBD2. Germline CDR1 and CDR2: MNHNY and SVGAGI (reference sequence). This CDR3 comprises 15 residues. V trimming: 5 bases; J trimming: 5 bases; junction bases outside the gene matches: 7. The DNA of the CDR3 is TGTGCCAGCAGTACTACTAGCGGGAGTGCGGAGACCCAGTACTTC. This sequence encodes CASSTTSGSAETQYF.

The genes are TRBV6-5 and TRBJ2-3; TRBD2 is a possible D gene (6 bases). The CDR3 totals 15 residues. Germline CDR1 reads MNHEY; CDR2 reads SVGAGI. The V end lost 0 bases, the J end lost 6 bases, and 13 bases lay between the germline ends. The CDR3 region has the DNA TGTGCCAGCAGTTACTCGGGACTCCCTGTGGATACGCAGTATTTT. As protein: CASSYSGLPVDTQYF.

The chain has TRBV19 and TRBJ1-1, with 7 nucleotides matching TRBD1. Germline V gene data show CDR1 as LNHDA and CDR2 as SQIVND (reference sequence). This CDR3 is built from 14 residues. J gave up 1 base and V 5 bases, and 4 bases lay outside the gene matches. The CDR3 DNA follows: TGTGCCAGTAGTGTTACAGGGGCGAACACTGAAGCTTTCTTT. It translates to CASSVTGANTEAFF.

The CDR3 protein is CASRALAGTGNTIYF. The CDR3 DNA reads as TGTGCCAGCAGGGCCCTCGCAGGGACAGGAAACACCATATATTTT. The V gene is TRBV5-5, the J gene TRBJ1-3; possible D gene TRBD1, 6 bases. The V gene's germline CDR1 is SGHKS and CDR2 YYEKEE (reference sequence). Trimming left V 5 bases short and J 4 bases short, with 16 bases between. There are 15 residues in the CDR3.

The genes are TRBV19 and TRBJ1-1; TRBD1 aligns across 12 bases. CDR1 is LNHDA and CDR2 is SQIVND in the germline V gene (reference sequence). V lost 4 bases to trimming and J lost 5 bases; unmatched junction nucleotides: 11. The CDR3 totals 17 residues. The CDR3, as DNA: TGTGCCAGTAGTACCCGGGACAGGGGGCGAGGAGGGACTGAAGCTTTCTTT. Translating gives CASSTRDRGRGGTEAFF.

The chain couples TRBV7-9 to TRBJ2-5; D gene unclear. The DNA end lines up better with TRBJ2-7; the J call may be wrong. CDR1 is SEHNR and CDR2 is FQNEAQ in the germline V gene (reference sequence). The CDR3 is 14 amino acids. This CDR3 is CASSSPGGAYEQYF. The DNA of the CDR3 is TGTGCCAGCAGCTCTCCCGGCGGAGCCTACGAGCAGTACTTC.